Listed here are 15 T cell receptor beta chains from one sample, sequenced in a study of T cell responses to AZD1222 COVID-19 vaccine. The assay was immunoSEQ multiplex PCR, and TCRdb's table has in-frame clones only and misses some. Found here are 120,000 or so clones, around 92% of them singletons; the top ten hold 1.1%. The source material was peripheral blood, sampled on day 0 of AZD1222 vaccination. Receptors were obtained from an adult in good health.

The DNA for the CDR3 is TGTGCCAGCAGTTCCGGGGAGAGGGAATACGGGACCCAGTACTTC. It encodes CASSSGEREYGTQYF. The rearrangement uses TRBV3-1 (or the pseudogene TRBV3-2) and TRBJ2-5; TRBD2 is a possible D gene (5 bases). The CDR3 is 15 residues long. V shed 6 bases and J shed 7 bases, with 21 bases lying between them. Germline V gene data show CDR1 as LGHDT and CDR2 as YNNKEL (reference sequence).

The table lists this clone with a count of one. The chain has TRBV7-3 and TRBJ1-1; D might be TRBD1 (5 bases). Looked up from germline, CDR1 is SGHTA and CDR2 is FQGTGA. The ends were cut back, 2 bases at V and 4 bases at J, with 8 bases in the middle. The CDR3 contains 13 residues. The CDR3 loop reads CASSLQGPTEAFF. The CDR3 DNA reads TGTGCCAGCAGCTTACAGGGCCCCACTGAAGCTTTCTTT.

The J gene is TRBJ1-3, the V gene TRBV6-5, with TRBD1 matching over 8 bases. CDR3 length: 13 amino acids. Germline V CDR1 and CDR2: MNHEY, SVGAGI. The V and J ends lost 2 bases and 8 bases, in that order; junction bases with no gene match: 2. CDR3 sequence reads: CASSYPGQDTIYF. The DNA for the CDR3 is TGTGCCAGCAGTTACCCGGGACAGGACACCATATATTTT.

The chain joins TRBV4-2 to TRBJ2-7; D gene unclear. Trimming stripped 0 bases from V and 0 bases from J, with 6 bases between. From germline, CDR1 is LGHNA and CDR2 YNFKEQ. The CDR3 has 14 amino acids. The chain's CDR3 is CASSQDRNSYEQYF. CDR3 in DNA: TGTGCCAGCAGCCAAGACAGAAACTCCTACGAGCAGTACTTC.

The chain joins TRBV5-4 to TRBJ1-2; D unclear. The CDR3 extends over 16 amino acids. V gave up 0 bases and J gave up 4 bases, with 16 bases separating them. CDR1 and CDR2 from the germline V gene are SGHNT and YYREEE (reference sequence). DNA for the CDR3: TGTGCCAGCAGCTTGGCCGAGAGAGGTCGGGGCTATGGCTACACCTTC. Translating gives CASSLAERGRGYGYTF.

In DNA form, the CDR3 reads TGCGCCAGCAGCTTGGTGGCAGGGGAGACCTACGAGCAGTACTTC. Its protein product is CASSLVAGETYEQYF. The chain links TRBV5-1 to TRBJ2-7; perhaps TRBD1 as D (6 bases). V dropped 0 bases and J dropped 2 bases, with 12 bases sitting between them. The CDR3 extends over 15 amino acids. Germline CDR1 and CDR2: SGHRS and YFSETQ.

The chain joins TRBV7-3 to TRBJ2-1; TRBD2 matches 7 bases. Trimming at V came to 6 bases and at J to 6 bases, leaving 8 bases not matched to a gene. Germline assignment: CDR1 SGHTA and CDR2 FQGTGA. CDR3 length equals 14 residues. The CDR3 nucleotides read TGTGCCAGCAGTCGACTAGCCCTTGGCAATGAGCAGTTCTTC. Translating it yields CASSRLALGNEQFF.

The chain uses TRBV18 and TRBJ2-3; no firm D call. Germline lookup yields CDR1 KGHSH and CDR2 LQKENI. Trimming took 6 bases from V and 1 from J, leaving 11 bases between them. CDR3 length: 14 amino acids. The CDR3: CASSPGGGTDTQYF. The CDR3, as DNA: TGTGCCAGCTCCCCGGGTGGGGGCACAGATACGCAGTATTTT.

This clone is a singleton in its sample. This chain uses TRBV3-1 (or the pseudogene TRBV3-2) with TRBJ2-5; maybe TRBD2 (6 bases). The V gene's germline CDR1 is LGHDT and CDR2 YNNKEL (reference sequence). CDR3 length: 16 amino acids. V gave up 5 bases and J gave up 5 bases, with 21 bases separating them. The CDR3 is CASSSARLALVETQYF. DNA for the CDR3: TGTGCCAGCAGCTCTGCTAGGCTAGCGCTGGTTGAGACCCAGTACTTC.

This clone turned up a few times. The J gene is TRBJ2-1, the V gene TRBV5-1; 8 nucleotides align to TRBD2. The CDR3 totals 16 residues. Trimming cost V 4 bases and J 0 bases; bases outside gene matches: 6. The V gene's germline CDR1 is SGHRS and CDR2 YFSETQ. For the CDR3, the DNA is TGCGCCAGCAGCGTGCAACTAGCGGACTCCTACAATGAGCAGTTCTTC. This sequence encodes CASSVQLADSYNEQFF.

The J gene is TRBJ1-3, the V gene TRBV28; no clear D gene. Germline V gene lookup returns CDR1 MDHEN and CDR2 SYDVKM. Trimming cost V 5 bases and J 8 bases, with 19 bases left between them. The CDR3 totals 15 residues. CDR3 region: CASSLDTGVRDTIYF. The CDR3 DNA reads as TGTGCCAGCAGTCTCGACACGGGAGTTCGGGACACCATATATTTT.

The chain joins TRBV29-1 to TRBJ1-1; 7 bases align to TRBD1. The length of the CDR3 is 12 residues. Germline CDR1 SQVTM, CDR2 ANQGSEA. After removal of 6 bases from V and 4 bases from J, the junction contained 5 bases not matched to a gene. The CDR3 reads CSVARGSTEAFF. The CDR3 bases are TGCAGCGTCGCCAGGGGGAGCACTGAAGCTTTCTTT.

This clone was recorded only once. The CDR3 sequence: CASASETGSNEQFF. CDR3 bases: TGTGCCAGCGCCAGCGAGACGGGGTCCAATGAGCAGTTCTTC. This rearrangement joins TRBV2 to TRBJ2-1, with a possible D match to TRBD2 (5 bases). V was cut by 8 bases and J by 6 bases, with 17 bases left in between. Germline V gives CDR1 SNHLY, CDR2 FYNNEI. There are 14 residues in the CDR3.

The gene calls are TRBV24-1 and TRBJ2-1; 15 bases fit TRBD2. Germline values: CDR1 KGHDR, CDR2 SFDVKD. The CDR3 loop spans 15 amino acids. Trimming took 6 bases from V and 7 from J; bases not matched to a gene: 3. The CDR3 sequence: CATSPGTSGGNEQFF. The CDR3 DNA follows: TGTGCCACCAGTCCGGGGACTAGCGGGGGGAATGAGCAGTTCTTC.

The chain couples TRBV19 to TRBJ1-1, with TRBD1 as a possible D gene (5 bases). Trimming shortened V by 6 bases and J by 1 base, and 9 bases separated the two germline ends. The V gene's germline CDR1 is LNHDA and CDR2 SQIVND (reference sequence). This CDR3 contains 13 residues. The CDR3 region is CASRAGTNTEAFF. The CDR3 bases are TGTGCCAGTAGAGCAGGGACGAACACTGAAGCTTTCTTT.